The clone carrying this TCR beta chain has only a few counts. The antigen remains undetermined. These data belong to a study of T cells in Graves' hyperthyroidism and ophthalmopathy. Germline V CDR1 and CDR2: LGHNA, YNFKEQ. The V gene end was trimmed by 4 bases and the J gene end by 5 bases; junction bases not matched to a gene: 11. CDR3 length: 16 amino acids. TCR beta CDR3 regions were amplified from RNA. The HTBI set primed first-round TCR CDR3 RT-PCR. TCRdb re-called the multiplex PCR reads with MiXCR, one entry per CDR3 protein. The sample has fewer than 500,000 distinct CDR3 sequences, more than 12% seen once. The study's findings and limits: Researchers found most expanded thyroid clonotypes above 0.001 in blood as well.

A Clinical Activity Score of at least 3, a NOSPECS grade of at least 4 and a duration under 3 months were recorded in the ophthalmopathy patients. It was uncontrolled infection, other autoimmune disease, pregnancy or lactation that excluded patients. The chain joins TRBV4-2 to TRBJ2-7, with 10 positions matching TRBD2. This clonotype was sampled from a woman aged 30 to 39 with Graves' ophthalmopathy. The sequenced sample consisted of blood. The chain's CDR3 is CASSRGGTSGAHEQYF. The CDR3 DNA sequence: TGTGCCAGCAGCCGCGGAGGAACTAGCGGGGCCCACGAGCAGTACTTC.